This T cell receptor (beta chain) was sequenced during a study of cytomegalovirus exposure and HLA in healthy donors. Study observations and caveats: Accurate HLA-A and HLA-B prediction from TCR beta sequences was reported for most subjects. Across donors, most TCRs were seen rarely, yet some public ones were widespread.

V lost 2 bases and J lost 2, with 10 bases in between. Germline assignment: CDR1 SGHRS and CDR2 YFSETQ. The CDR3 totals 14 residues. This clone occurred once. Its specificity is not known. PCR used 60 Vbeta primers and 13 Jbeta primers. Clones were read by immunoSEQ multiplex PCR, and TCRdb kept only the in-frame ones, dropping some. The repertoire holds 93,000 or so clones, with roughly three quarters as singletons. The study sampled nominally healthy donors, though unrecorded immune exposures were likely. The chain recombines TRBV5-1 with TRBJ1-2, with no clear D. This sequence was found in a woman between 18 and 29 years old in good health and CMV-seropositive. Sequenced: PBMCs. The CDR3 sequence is CASSLFEINYGYTF. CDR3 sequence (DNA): TGCGCCAGCAGCTTATTTGAGATCAACTATGGCTACACCTTC.